The 11 T cell receptor beta chains in this list originate from one sample, sequenced in a study of blood T cell repertoires in COVID-19. Assay used: immunoSEQ multiplex PCR; TCRdb lists only in-frame clones, some missing. The sample has hundreds of thousands of clones, 80% to 90% seen once; the top ten hold about a sixth. The specimen sequenced was peripheral blood. These receptors all stem from a woman aged 80 or older with active or convalescent COVID-19.

V and J are TRBV7-2 and TRBJ1-5, with TRBD1 as a possible D gene (6 bases). Germline V CDR1 and CDR2: SGHTA, FQGNSA. V was pared by 1 base and J by 7 bases, with 11 bases between. CDR3 length equals 14 residues. The CDR3 nucleotides read TGTGCCAGCAGCTTAGAGGGGGGGTGGCAGCCCCAGCATTTT. Translation gives CASSLEGGWQPQHF.

The chain couples TRBV7-8 to TRBJ2-7; the match to TRBD2 covers 13 bases. This CDR3 region has 15 residues. V lost 1 base to trimming and J lost 4 bases; unmatched junction nucleotides: 1. The germline V gene has CDR1 SGHVS and CDR2 FQNEAQ. This chain's CDR3 is CASSLGTSGGYEQYF. For the CDR3, the DNA is TGTGCCAGCAGCTTAGGGACTAGCGGGGGTTACGAGCAGTACTTC.

This clone was observed a single time. This chain joins TRBV7-8 and TRBJ2-7; TRBD2 matches 10 bases. Germline V gene lookup returns CDR1 SGHVS and CDR2 FQNEAQ. The V segment lost 0 bases and the J segment 7 bases; nucleotides outside the gene matches: 9. This CDR3 is 16 amino acids long. The chain's CDR3 is CASSLAGAGGPREQYF. CDR3 DNA: TGTGCCAGCAGCTTAGCAGGAGCGGGAGGGCCACGAGAGCAGTACTTC.

The chain links TRBV25-1 to TRBJ2-1; 9 bases agree with TRBD2. Germline V gene sequence: CDR1 MGHDK, CDR2 SYGVNS. This CDR3 has 17 residues. J was trimmed by 7 bases and V by 2 bases; bases with no gene match: 12. CDR3 region: CASSEAPGGRAWNEQFF. The DNA for the CDR3 is TGTGCCAGCAGTGAAGCTCCCGGCGGGAGGGCCTGGAATGAGCAGTTCTTC.

V gene TRBV2 combines with J gene TRBJ2-7; TRBD1 aligns across 7 bases. This CDR3 comprises 14 residues. Germline V gene data show CDR1 as SNHLY and CDR2 as FYNNEI. V shed 8 bases, J shed 2 bases, and the junction held 9 bases outside the gene matches. The CDR3 is CASVKSTGAYEQYF. The CDR3 region has the DNA TGTGCCAGCGTGAAGTCAACAGGGGCCTACGAGCAGTACTTC.

Comments on this clone: At one boundary the junction diverges from the germline segment, which might be a read error. The rearrangement joins TRBV11-3 to TRBJ2-1; D might be TRBD1 (6 bases). The CDR3 has 15 amino acids. Germline-derived CDR1 and CDR2 are SGHNT and YENEEA. The CDR3 region is CASTLTPTGIDEQFF. CDR3 nucleotides: TGTGCCAGCACCTTAACCCCTACAGGGATAGATGAGCAGTTCTTC.

The rearrangement links TRBV27 to TRBJ1-3; no firm D call. The V and J ends lost 6 bases and 0 bases respectively, with 9 bases between them. This CDR3 is 14 amino acids long. Germline V gives CDR1 MNHEY, CDR2 SMNVEV (reference sequence). In DNA, the CDR3 is TGTGCCAGCAGGGCGGCCGCCTCTGGAAACACCATATATTTT. Amino acid sequence: CASRAAASGNTIYF.

The V gene is TRBV5-1, the J gene TRBJ2-1; 8 bases align to TRBD2. Per the germline V gene, CDR1 is SGHRS and CDR2 is YFSETQ. V was clipped by 4 bases and J by 0 bases; unmatched bases: 6. The CDR3 runs 16 residues. CDR3 in DNA: TGCGCCAGCAGCCAGATAGCGGGGAGCTCCTACAATGAGCAGTTCTTC. This encodes CASSQIAGSSYNEQFF. The complete variable domain, with remaining parts taken from reference TRBV5-1 and TRBJ2-1, reads KAGVTQTPRYLIKTRGQQVTLSCSPISGHRSVSWYQQTPGQGLQFLFEYFSETQRNKGNFPGRFSGRQFSNSRSEMNVSTLELGDSALYLCASSQIAGSSYNEQFFGPGTRLTVL.

The chain has TRBV28 and TRBJ1-2, with 7 bases identical to TRBD1. CDR3 size: 15 residues. Losses at the gene ends were 4 bases for V and 7 bases for J; bases not matched to a gene: 12. Germline loops: CDR1 MDHEN, CDR2 SYDVKM. Here the CDR3 DNA reads TGTGCCAGCAGTTACCCAGTCCCCAGGGGGGCTGGCTACACCTTC. Translated: CASSYPVPRGAGYTF.

The chain links TRBV9 to TRBJ1-1; 10 positions match TRBD1. Germline V CDR1 and CDR2: SGDLS, YYNGEE. The CDR3 has 13 residues. J gave up 7 bases and V 7 bases, and 7 bases lay outside the gene matches. The DNA for the CDR3 is TGTGCCAGCTCAGAGACAGGGGGCGGTGAAGCTTTCTTT. This codes for CASSETGGGEAFF. The full variable domain, completed using reference TRBV9 and TRBJ1-1, is DSGVTQTPKHLITATGQRVTLRCSPRSGDLSVYWYQQSLDQGLQFLIQYYNGEERAKGNILERFSAQQFPDLHSELNLSSLELGDSALYFCASSETGGGEAFFGQGTRLTVV.

This clone has a handful of counts. The CDR3 region is CASSLLSGGGTDTQYF. The CDR3 DNA reads as TGTGCCAGCAGCTTACTTAGCGGGGGGGGCACAGATACGCAGTATTTT. This rearrangement joins TRBV7-6 to TRBJ2-3, with TRBD2 matching 11 bases. Germline CDR1 reads SGHVS; CDR2 reads FNYEAQ. Trimming removed 2 bases from V and 1 base from J; junction bases left unmatched: 2. The CDR3 runs to 16 residues.